This passage covers 2 T cell receptor beta chains from one sample sequenced in a study of T cell repertoires in aging, cancer and after chemotherapy. Amplification of TCR beta used genomic DNA extracted from peripheral blood. A mixed TRB-A/B primer pool amplified rearranged TRB by multiplex touch-down PCR. TCRdb ran MiXCR on the multiplex PCR reads and lists one entry per CDR3 protein. The sample shows 4,000 or so distinct CDR3 sequences, roughly a quarter of them seen only once. Sequenced sample: blood. The receptors stem from a human donor with a solid tumor.

This clonotype was seen more than once but under ten times. The chain recombines TRBV20-1 with TRBJ2-7; 7 bases fit TRBD1. After removal of 0 bases from V and 7 bases from J, the junction contained 6 bases not matched to a gene. The CDR3 runs to 13 residues. Germline V gene sequence: CDR1 DFQATT, CDR2 SNEGSKA (reference sequence). As DNA, the CDR3 is TGCAGTGCTAGAGATAGGGGGCCCCAGGAGCAGTACTTC. Protein product: CSARDRGPQEQYF.

This clonotype is classed as medium-sized (0.01 to 0.1%). V and J are TRBV24-1 and TRBJ2-3; D perhaps matches TRBD2 (6 bases). Germline V CDR1 and CDR2: KGHDR, SFDVKD. The CDR3 is 15 amino acids. Trimming left V 3 bases short and J 1 base short, with 10 bases between. This CDR3 is CATSDGEVGTDTQYF. The CDR3 DNA reads TGTGCCACCAGTGATGGGGAGGTGGGCACAGATACGCAGTATTTT.